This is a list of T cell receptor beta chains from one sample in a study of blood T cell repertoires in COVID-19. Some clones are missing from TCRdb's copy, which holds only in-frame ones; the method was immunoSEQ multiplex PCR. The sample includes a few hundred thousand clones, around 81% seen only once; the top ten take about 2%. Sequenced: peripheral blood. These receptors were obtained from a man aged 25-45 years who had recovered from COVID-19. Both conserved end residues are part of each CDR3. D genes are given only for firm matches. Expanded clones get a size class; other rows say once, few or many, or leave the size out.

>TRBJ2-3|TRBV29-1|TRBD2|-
CSARGGGGAEDTQYF
TGCAGCGCGCGTGGGGGCGGGGGGGCTGAAGATACGCAGTATTTT
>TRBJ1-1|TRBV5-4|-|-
CASSFGVREVTEAFF
TGTGCCAGCAGCTTCGGTGTCAGGGAGGTAACTGAAGCTTTCTTT
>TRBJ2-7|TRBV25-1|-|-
CASSHSSSYEQYF
TGTGCCAGCTCCCACAGTAGCTCCTACGAGCAGTACTTC
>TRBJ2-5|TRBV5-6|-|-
CASSLKGSPRQETQYF
TGTGCCAGCAGCTTGAAGGGGTCACCCCGCCAAGAGACCCAGTACTTC
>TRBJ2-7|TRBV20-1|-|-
CSARSGFEQYF
TGCAGTGCTAGATCAGGGTTCGAGCAGTACTTC
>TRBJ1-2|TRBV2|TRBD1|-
CASSDTGGPYGYTF
TGTGCCAGCAGTGATACAGGGGGCCCCTATGGCTACACCTTC
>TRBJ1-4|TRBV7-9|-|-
CASSGGASTNEKLFF
TGTGCCAGCAGCGGAGGGGCCTCAACTAATGAAAAACTGTTTTTT
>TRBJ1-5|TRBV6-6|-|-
CASRGLDRTDQPQHF
TGTGCCAGCAGGGGGCTCGACAGAACGGATCAGCCCCAGCATTTT
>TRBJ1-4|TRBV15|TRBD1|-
CATSPIPGQGMANEKLFF
TGTGCCACCAGCCCCATACCGGGACAGGGGATGGCTAATGAAAAACTGTTTTTT
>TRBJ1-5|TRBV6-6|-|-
CASSYSRTGNQPQHF
TGTGCCAGCAGTTACTCGAGAACAGGGAATCAGCCCCAGCATTTT
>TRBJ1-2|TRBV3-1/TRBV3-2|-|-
CASSQGEGLGGYTF
TGTGCCAGCAGCCAAGGCGAGGGTCTTGGAGGCTACACCTTC
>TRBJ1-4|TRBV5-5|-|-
CASSPGGNEKLFF
TGTGCCAGCAGCCCGGGAGGGAATGAAAAACTGTTTTTT
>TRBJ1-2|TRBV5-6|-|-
CASSPTGVYGYTF
TGTGCCAGCAGCCCCACCGGGGTCTATGGCTACACCTTC
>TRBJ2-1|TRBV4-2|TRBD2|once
CASSHFGTSEGHEQFF
TGTGCCAGCAGCCATTTTGGGACTAGCGAGGGCCATGAGCAGTTCTTC
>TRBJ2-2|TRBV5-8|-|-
CASTPGGFLGTTGELFF
TGTGCCAGCACTCCGGGGGGCTTCCTAGGGACTACCGGGGAGCTGTTTTTT
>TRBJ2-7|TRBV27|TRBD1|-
CASSPQPGQGPYEQYF
TGTGCCAGCAGTCCACAACCCGGACAGGGTCCCTACGAGCAGTACTTC
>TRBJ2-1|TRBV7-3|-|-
CASSSQEGSIPFF
TGTGCCAGCAGCTCACAAGAGGGAAGCATACCGTTCTTC
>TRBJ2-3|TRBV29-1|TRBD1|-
CSVSRGLADTQYF
TGCAGCGTTAGCAGGGGGCTGGCAGATACGCAGTATTTT
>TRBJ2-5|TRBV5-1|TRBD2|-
CASSRTSSGGGQETQYF
TGCGCCAGCAGCAGGACCTCTAGCGGGGGAGGCCAAGAGACCCAGTACTTC
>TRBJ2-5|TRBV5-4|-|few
CASSPQTGSQETQYF
TGTGCCAGCAGCCCCCAGACAGGAAGCCAAGAGACCCAGTACTTC
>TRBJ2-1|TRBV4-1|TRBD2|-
CASSQDFGVAGRNEQFF
TGCGCCAGCAGCCAAGATTTCGGGGTAGCGGGGAGGAATGAGCAGTTCTTC
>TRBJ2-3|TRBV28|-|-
CASSSGDPTGTQYF
TGTGCCAGCAGTTCAGGGGACCCAACTGGGACGCAGTATTTT
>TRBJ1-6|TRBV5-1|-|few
CASSQQGRPDSPLHF
TGCGCCAGCAGCCAGCAGGGGCGCCCCGATTCACCCCTCCACTTT
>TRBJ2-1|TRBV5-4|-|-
CASSTSWADTEQFF
TGTGCCAGCAGCACTAGCTGGGCCGACACTGAGCAGTTCTTC
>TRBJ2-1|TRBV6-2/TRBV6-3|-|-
CASSYSGRAQFF
TGTGCCAGCAGTTACTCTGGGCGGGCCCAGTTCTTC
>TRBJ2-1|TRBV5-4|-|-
CASSVYGNEQFF
TGTGCCAGCAGCGTTTACGGCAATGAGCAGTTCTTC
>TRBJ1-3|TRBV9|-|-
CASSVELSQGPWDTIYF
TGTGCCAGCAGCGTAGAATTGAGTCAGGGGCCCTGGGACACCATATATTTT
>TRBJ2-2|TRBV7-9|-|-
CASSLGQGGGELFF
TGTGCCAGCAGCTTAGGCCAGGGAGGCGGGGAGCTGTTTTTT
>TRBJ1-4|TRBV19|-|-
CACKKGGNNEKLFF
TGTGCCTGTAAAAAGGGGGGGAATAATGAAAAACTGTTTTTT
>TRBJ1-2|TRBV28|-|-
CASSFGNYGGYTF
TGTGCCAGCAGTTTTGGAAACTACGGGGGCTACACCTTC
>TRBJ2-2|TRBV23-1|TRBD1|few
CASFLSKQGETGELFF
TGCGCCAGCTTCCTTAGTAAACAGGGGGAAACCGGGGAGCTGTTTTTT
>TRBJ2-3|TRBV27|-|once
CASSQQSSDTDTQYF
TGTGCCAGCAGTCAGCAGAGTAGCGACACAGATACGCAGTATTTT
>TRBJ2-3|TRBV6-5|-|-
CASSFGGGPTDTQYF
TGTGCCAGCAGTTTTGGAGGAGGGCCCACAGATACGCAGTATTTT
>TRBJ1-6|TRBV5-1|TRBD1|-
CASSAGQGRSSPLHF
TGCGCCAGCAGCGCAGGACAGGGGCGAAGTTCACCCCTCCACTTT
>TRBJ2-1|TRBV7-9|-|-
CASSSQTIYEGAPYNEQFF
TGTGCCAGCAGCTCCCAGACGATTTACGAGGGCGCCCCGTACAATGAGCAGTTCTTC
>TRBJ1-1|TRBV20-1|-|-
CSASEVISGNTEAFF
TGCAGTGCTAGTGAGGTCATTAGCGGAAACACTGAAGCTTTCTTT
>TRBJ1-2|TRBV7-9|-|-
CASSGGDYGYTF
TGTGCCAGTAGTGGGGGGGACTATGGCTACACCTTC
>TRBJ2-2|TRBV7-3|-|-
CASSPRVTGELFF
TGTGCCAGCAGCCCCAGGGTCACCGGGGAGCTGTTTTTT
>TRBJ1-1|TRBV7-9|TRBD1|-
CASSLTRTGGGDGAFF
TGTGCCAGCAGCCTAACCCGGACAGGGGGCGGGGATGGAGCTTTCTTT
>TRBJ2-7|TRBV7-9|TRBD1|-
CASNRGVQGAHEQYF
TGTGCCAGCAACAGGGGGGTACAGGGGGCCCACGAGCAGTACTTC
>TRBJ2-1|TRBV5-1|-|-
CASSSGTHSSGEQFF
TGCGCCAGCAGCTCCGGGACTCACTCGTCCGGTGAGCAGTTCTTC
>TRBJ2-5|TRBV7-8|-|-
CASSFNSQETQYF
TGTGCCAGCAGCTTTAACAGTCAAGAGACCCAGTACTTC
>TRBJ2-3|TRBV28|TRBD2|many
CASSPGTNSDTQYF
TGTGCCAGCAGCCCCGGGACTAACTCAGATACGCAGTATTTT
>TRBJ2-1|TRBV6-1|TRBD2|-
CASSETSGAAGEQFF
TGTGCCAGCAGTGAGACTAGCGGGGCGGCCGGGGAGCAGTTCTTC
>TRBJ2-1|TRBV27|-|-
CASSPTGGEQFF
TGTGCCTCCTCTCCCACTGGGGGGGAGCAGTTCTTC
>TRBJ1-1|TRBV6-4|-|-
CASRRGFNTEAFF
TGTGCCAGCAGGAGAGGGTTCAACACTGAAGCTTTCTTT
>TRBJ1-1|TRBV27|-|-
CASNTYGRGNTEAFF
TGTGCCAGCAACACCTATGGCAGGGGCAATACTGAAGCTTTCTTT
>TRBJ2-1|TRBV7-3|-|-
CASSPSPGSYNEQFF
TGTGCCAGCAGCCCCAGTCCGGGGTCCTACAATGAGCAGTTCTTC
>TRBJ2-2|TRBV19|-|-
CATGYNPTTTGELFF
TGTGCCACCGGGTATAATCCTACCACCACCGGGGAGCTGTTTTTT
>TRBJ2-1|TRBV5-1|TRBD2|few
CASSSKRGDYNEQFF
TGCGCCAGCAGCTCAAAGCGGGGGGACTACAATGAGCAGTTCTTC
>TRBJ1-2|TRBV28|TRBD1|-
CASSDRASDYGYTF
TGTGCCAGCAGCGACAGGGCTTCGGACTATGGCTACACCTTC
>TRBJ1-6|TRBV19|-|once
CASHTGSVSPLHF
TGTGCCAGTCATACAGGCTCAGTTTCACCCCTCCACTTT
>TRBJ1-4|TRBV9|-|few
CASSVGSSNNEKLFF
TGTGCCAGCAGCGTAGGGTCTTCTAATAATGAAAAACTGTTTTTT
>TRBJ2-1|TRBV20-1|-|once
CSASLGPTYNEQFF
TGCAGTGCTAGTCTGGGCCCCACCTACAATGAGCAGTTCTTC
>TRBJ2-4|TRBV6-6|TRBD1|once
CASSYTKGDRGNIQYF
TGTGCCAGCAGTTACACTAAGGGAGACAGGGGGAACATTCAGTACTTC
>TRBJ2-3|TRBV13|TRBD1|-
CASSRWGQGRDTQYF
TGTGCCAGCAGCCGTTGGGGACAGGGACGAGATACGCAGTATTTT
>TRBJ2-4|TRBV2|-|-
CASSDSGNIQYF
TGTGCCAGCAGTGATTCGGGAAACATTCAGTACTTC
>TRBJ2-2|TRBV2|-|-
CARGQANTGELFF
TGTGCCAGGGGACAAGCGAACACCGGGGAGCTGTTTTTT
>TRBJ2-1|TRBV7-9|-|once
CASSLAAREDEQFF
TGTGCCAGCAGCTTAGCTGCCAGGGAGGATGAGCAGTTCTTC